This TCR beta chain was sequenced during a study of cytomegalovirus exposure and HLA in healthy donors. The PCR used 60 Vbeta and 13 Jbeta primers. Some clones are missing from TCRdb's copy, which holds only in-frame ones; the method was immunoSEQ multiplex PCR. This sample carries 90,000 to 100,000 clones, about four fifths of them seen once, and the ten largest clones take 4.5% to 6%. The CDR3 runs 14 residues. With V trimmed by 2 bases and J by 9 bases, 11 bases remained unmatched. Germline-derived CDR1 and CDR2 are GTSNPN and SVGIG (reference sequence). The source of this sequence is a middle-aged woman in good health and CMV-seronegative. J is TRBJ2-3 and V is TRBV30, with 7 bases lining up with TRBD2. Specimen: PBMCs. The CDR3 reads CAWSPGTTFRTQYF. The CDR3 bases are TGTGCCTGGAGTCCCGGGACTACCTTTAGGACGCAGTATTTT.